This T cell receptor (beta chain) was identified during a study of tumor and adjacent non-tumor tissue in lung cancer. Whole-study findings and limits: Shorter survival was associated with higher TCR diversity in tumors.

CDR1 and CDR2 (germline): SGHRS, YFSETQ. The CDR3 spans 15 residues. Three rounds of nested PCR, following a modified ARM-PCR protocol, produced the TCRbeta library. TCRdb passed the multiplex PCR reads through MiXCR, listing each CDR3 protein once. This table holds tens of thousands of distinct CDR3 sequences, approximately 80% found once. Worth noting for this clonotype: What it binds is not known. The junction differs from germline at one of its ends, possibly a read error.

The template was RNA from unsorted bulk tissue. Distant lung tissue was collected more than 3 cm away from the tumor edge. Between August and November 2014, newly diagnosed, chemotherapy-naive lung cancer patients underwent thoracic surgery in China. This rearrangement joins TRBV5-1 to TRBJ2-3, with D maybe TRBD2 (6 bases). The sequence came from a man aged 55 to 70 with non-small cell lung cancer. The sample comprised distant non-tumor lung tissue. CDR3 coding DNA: TGCGTCAGCAGCCTGGGGAGGAGTCGCACAGATACGCAGTATTTT. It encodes CVSSLGRSRTDTQYF. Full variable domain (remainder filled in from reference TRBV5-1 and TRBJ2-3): KAGVTQTPRYLIKTRGQQVTLSCSPISGHRSVSWYQQTPGQGLQFLFEYFSETQRNKGNFPGRFSGRQFSNSRSEMNVSTLELGDSALYLCVSSLGRSRTDTQYFGPGTRLTVL.